This TCR beta chain was identified in a study of blood T cells in healthy people across ages (dated by TCRdb to between 2014 and 2017). About the full investigation: In model experiments, roughly one uniquely barcoded TCR beta cDNA molecule per two T cells was captured by template switching. To track age-related changes in TCR beta repertoire diversity, the study relied on deep sequencing normalized with unique cDNA molecular identifiers. The donors were split into four age groups: young (average around 17 years), middle-aged (roughly 40), aged (roughly 65) and long-lived (approximately 80). The study analyzed two additional independent replicas of 1 million unique cDNA reads from the same blood draw for two donors, one aged 18 to 29 and one aged 80 or older. Findings and caveats that apply to the study as a whole: Donor CMV infection status was unknown, potentially confounding age-related changes in expanded clonotypes. Bulk unsorted PBMC profiling prevented conclusive comparison of naive and antigen-experienced compartments. As age increased, observed TCR beta diversity per million T cells dropped in a roughly linear way, and a significant reduction was already evident by age about 40. There was a strong correlation between observed TCR beta diversity and the percentage of naive T cells measured by flow cytometry. The long-lived group showed more naive CD4+ T cells, fewer expanded clones and increased TCR diversity than the aged group, suggesting age selection. Estimates of total diversity based on one million sequenced T cells were considered lower bounds and underestimates.

The donors were around 39 Caucasian individuals from Russia, aged roughly 6 to 90 years, who were systemically healthy. Each donor gave 8 to 10 milliliters of peripheral blood, drawn into EDTA-treated Vacutainer tubes. PBMCs were isolated by Ficoll-Paque density-gradient centrifugation, with at least 6 million obtained per sample. Trizol reagent was used to extract total RNA from the PBMCs, yielding at least 5 micrograms per sample. Naive CD45RAhigh/CD27high T cell percentages were measured by flow cytometry on a PBMC aliquot from every donor. The CDR1 and CDR2 encoded by the germline V gene (reference sequence) are DFQATT and SNEGSKA. Trimming leaves V shorter by 5 bases and J shorter by 5 bases, with the junction holding 6 bases beyond the gene matches. From its cysteine to its phenylalanine, the CDR3 spans 12 amino acids. Just the 36-base CDR3 DNA is kept, in frame starting at base 1. The protocol used for the library was 5' RACE. Sequenced using an Illumina HiSeq 2500. A second PCR of about 6 to 12 cycles was run with a J-beta primer mix and a sample-barcoded 5' primer. A unique molecular identifier was introduced onto each TCR beta cDNA molecule by a template-switch 5' adaptor carrying 12 random nucleotides. Each sample yielded at least 3 million CDR3-containing paired-end reads. The Mint cDNA synthesis kit, primed by a TRBC-specific oligonucleotide, was used to synthesize first-strand cDNA from all RNA. All cDNA was treated with uracil-DNA glycosylase and then went through a first 18-cycle PCR with the universal primers M1SS and BC2_uni_R. In the authors' own workflow: For normalization, 1 million high-quality reads, each with a distinct molecular identifier, were randomly selected from each sample. Reads with shared molecular identifiers were discarded instead of being binned into consensus sequences. MiTCR, with a Q25 quality threshold and the strictest error-elimination algorithm, was used for CDR3 identification, clonotype clustering and error correction. A nonparametric unseen species model using Euler transformation provided a lower-bound estimate of total TCR beta diversity. In-frame beta chains were kept once TCRdb had trimmed the public reads at Q25 with fastp and called clones with MiXCR. Entries that share a CDR3 protein sequence are merged under the most common genes and DNA. The V and J calls and clone size come from TCRdb's table, not from the authors' own analysis. Recorded for this sample are over a million distinct CDR3 sequences; under 30% of them occurred a single time. The ten largest clones represent around 0.7% of the sample.

About this clonotype: Its target antigen remains unknown. No base quality values were provided; no much bigger clone lies one nucleotide off.

These same data were also listed under a study on T cells of mothers and their children. Looking at the second paper: Nine systemically healthy Caucasian individuals, comprising three mothers and their six children, were included as donors. cDNA synthesis used all of the extracted RNA, with roughly 1.5 ug of RNA in each 15 ul reaction. In the second PCR, the M1S primer introduced both the sample barcodes and 2-4 random nucleotides. Each mother yielded over 9.5 million TCR beta CDR3 reads and each child 2.5 million to 3 million reads. Thymic selection similarly shapes TCR recombination output in related and unrelated pairs, with minor effect from inherited differences. Normalized repertoire overlap was always slightly but never significantly higher in related than unrelated mother-child pairs. With a sensitivity of approximately 100 clones per million clonotypes, no persistent microchimeric T cell clones were detected. To look for features that set related mother-child pairs apart from unrelated individuals, the researchers ran deep NGS to compare the TCR beta repertoires of mothers and children. On average, the children were roughly 11 +/- 4 years old, while the mothers were 40 +/- 4 years old. After adapter ligation was performed with NEBNext reagents, the libraries were sequenced on an Illumina HiSeq 2000 with 100+100 nt paired-end reads. To avoid cross-contamination, the mother libraries and the child libraries were prepared a month apart and sequenced in separate runs. Each donor had between roughly 450,000 and 2,100,000 distinct TCR beta clonotypes identified. Naive TCR beta clonotypes were estimated from low-frequency clonotypes matched to each donor's FACS-determined naive share, without sorting.

The origin of this receptor is a girl aged 2 to 10 in good health. The sample was blood. The rearranged chain carries TRBV20-1 and TRBJ2-7; 7 central nucleotides agree with TRBD2. The CDR3 region reads CSARTSYDEQYF. The DNA sequence is TGCAGTGCTCGGACTAGTTATGACGAGCAGTACTTC.